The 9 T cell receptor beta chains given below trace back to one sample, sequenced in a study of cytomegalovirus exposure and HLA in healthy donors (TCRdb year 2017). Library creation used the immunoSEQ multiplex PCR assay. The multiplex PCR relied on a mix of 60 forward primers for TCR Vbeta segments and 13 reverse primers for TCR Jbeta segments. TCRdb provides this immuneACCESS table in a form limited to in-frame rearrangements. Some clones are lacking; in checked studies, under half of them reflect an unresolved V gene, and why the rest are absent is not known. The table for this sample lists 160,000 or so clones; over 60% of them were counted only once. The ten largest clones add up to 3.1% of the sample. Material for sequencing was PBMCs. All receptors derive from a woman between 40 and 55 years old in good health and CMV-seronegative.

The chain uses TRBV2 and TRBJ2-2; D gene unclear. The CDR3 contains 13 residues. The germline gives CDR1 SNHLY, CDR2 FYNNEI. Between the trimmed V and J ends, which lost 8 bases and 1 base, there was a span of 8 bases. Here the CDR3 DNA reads TGTGCCAGCTCCCGAGAGAACACCGGGGAGCTGTTTTTT. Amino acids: CASSRENTGELFF.

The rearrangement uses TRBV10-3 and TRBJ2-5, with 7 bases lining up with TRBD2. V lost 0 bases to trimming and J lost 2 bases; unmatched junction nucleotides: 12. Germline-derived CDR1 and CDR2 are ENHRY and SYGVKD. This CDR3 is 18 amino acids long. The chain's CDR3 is CAISESKGASGSQETQYF. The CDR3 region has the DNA TGTGCCATCAGTGAGTCGAAAGGGGCTAGCGGATCTCAAGAGACCCAGTACTTC.

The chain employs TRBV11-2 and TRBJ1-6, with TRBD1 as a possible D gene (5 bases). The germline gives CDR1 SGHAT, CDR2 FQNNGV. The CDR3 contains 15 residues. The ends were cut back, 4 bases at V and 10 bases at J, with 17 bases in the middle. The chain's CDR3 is CASSSPGGVRSPLHF. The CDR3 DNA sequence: TGTGCCAGCAGCTCCCCCGGGGGGGTCAGATCACCCCTCCACTTT.

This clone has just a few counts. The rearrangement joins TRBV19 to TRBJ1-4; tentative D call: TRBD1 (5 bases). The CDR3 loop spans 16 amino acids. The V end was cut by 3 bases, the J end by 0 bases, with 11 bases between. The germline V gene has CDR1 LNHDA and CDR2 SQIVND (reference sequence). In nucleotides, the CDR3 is TGTGCCAGTAGTATGGAAGACAGCCCAACTAATGAAAAACTGTTTTTT. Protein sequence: CASSMEDSPTNEKLFF.

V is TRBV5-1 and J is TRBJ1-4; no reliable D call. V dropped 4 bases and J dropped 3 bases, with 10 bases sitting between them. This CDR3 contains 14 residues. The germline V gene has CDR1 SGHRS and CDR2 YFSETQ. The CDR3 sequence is CASSRERANEKLFF. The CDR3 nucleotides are TGCGCCAGCAGCCGCGAACGGGCTAATGAAAAACTGTTTTTT.

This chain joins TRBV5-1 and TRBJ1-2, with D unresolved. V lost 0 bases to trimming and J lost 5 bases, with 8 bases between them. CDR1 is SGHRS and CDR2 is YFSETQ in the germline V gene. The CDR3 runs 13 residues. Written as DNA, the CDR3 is TGCGCCAGCAGCTTGGGAGGCCAGTATGGCTACACCTTC. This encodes CASSLGGQYGYTF.

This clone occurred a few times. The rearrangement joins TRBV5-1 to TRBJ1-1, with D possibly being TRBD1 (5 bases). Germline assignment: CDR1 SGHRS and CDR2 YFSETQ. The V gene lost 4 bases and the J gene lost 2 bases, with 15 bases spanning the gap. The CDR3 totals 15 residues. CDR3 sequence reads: CASSHAGGSNTEAFF. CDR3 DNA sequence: TGCGCCAGCAGCCACGCCGGGGGTAGCAACACTGAAGCTTTCTTT.

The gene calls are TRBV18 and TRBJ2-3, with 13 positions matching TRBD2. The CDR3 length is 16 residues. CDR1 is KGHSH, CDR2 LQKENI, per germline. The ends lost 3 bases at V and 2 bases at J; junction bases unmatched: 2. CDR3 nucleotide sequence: TGTGCCAGCTCACCGGGACTAGCGGGGTTCACAGATACGCAGTATTTT. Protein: CASSPGLAGFTDTQYF.

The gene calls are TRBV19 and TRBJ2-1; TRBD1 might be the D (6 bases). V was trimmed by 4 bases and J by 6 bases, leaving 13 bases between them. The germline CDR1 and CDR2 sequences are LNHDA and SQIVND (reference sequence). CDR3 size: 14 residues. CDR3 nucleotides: TGTGCCAGTAGTACCCCGACAGGTTTCAATGAGCAGTTCTTC. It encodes CASSTPTGFNEQFF.